This is a list of T cell receptor beta chains from one sample in a study of T cells after yellow fever vaccination. In TCRdb, the 5' RACE reads were re-called with MiXCR into one record per CDR3 protein. Found here are roughly 240,000 distinct CDR3 sequences, over 6.5% of them singletons; the top ten hold about 1%. Sample: CD4+ T cells sorted from PBMCs, taken on the day of the yellow fever booster vaccination. Every receptor here comes from a man aged 30-40 years who received the YFV17D yellow fever vaccine. CDR3s include the opening cysteine and the closing phenylalanine or tryptophan. A D gene is named only where the DNA matches it firmly. Some rows have no size entry. The others give once, few or many, or a class for an expanded clone.

d_call j_call clone_size v_call cdr3_nt cdr3_aa
NA TRBJ1-1 few TRBV25-1 TGTGCCAGCAGTCTTCAGGGTGTAAGGGGCACTGAAGCTTTCTTT CASSLQGVRGTEAFF
TRBD1 TRBJ1-1 few TRBV6-2/TRBV6-3 TGTGCCAGCAGTTACCCGGGGACAGGGAATTTGGACACTGAAGCTTTCTTT CASSYPGTGNLDTEAFF
NA TRBJ2-3 few TRBV5-1 TGCGCCAGCAGCAGCCCTTACGGTCCCACAGATACGCAGTATTTT CASSSPYGPTDTQYF
NA TRBJ2-3 many TRBV6-5 TGTGCCAGCAGTTTCTATCTGGGGGCCAGCACAGATACGCAGTATTTT CASSFYLGASTDTQYF
TRBD1 TRBJ2-5 NA TRBV7-8 TGTGCCAGCAGCTCCGGCGGGACAGGTCGAGAGACCCAGTACTTC CASSSGGTGRETQYF
NA TRBJ2-3 many TRBV7-7 TGTGCCAGCAGCGGCTCTGGGTCAGATACGCAGTATTTT CASSGSGSDTQYF
NA TRBJ1-5 many TRBV7-8 TGTGCCAGCAGCCGAGACAGTCCCAGTGGGCCCCAGCATTTT CASSRDSPSGPQHF
NA TRBJ2-5 few TRBV7-9 TGTGCCAGCAGCAACCCACGGGTACTCATTCAAGAGACCCAGTACTTC CASSNPRVLIQETQYF
NA TRBJ2-5 NA TRBV28 TGTGCCAGCAGTTTAGTTTTGGCTCGTGAGACCCAGTACTTC CASSLVLARETQYF
TRBD1 TRBJ1-2 many TRBV12-3/TRBV12-4 TGTGCCAGCAGTCCCCCGGGACAGGGGGCGGGTGGCTACACCTTC CASSPPGQGAGGYTF
NA TRBJ2-1 NA TRBV19 TGTGCCAGTACCCTAGAAGGGAGAGTCACCTACAATGAGCAGTTCTTC CASTLEGRVTYNEQFF
TRBD1 TRBJ1-2 NA TRBV7-2 TGTGCCAGCAGCCCTTTACAGGGGGCGGCCGGTGGCTACACCTTC CASSPLQGAAGGYTF
TRBD1 TRBJ1-1 NA TRBV20-1 TGCAGTGCTAGAGTCGGACAGGGGTTGGCAGAAGCTTTCTTT CSARVGQGLAEAFF
TRBD2 TRBJ2-1 few TRBV5-1 TGCGCCAGCAGCTTCGGGACTAGCGGGAGGGCCTTAGTTTTCGATGAGCAGTTCTTC CASSFGTSGRALVFDEQFF
NA TRBJ2-5 NA TRBV7-2 TGTGCCAGCAGCCTGCATGGAGAGACCCAGTACTTC CASSLHGETQYF
TRBD1 TRBJ2-2 many TRBV12-3/TRBV12-4 TGTGCCAGCAGGGCCGGGACAGCGAACACCGGGGAGCTGTTTTTT CASRAGTANTGELFF
NA TRBJ2-7 many TRBV7-8 TGTGCCAGCAGCTCTACGGACTATTACGAGCAGTACTTC CASSSTDYYEQYF
NA TRBJ2-1 few TRBV5-4 TGTGCCAGCAGTCTAAGGGGGGTCTATGAGCAGTTCTTC CASSLRGVYEQFF
TRBD1 TRBJ2-7 NA TRBV5-1 TGCGCCAGCAGCTCAGGGTGGGGACAGATTAACGAGCAGTACTTC CASSSGWGQINEQYF
TRBD1 TRBJ1-2 many TRBV12-3/TRBV12-4 TGTGCCAGCAGAAATTCCGGGACAGGGTATCGCTATGGCTACACCTTC CASRNSGTGYRYGYTF
NA TRBJ2-1 few TRBV10-3 TGTGCCATCAAACCCCCCACTCACAATGAGCAGTTCTTC CAIKPPTHNEQFF
NA TRBJ2-1 few TRBV10-3 TGTGCCATCAAGGAGGGGTCCTACAATGAGCAGTTCTTC CAIKEGSYNEQFF
NA TRBJ1-2 many TRBV7-2 TGTGCCAGCAGCCCGGGACGATACAGGGCTATCTATGGCTACACCTTC CASSPGRYRAIYGYTF
NA TRBJ2-7 many TRBV20-1 TGCAGTGCTGAGGGAAAGTACGAGCAGTACTTC CSAEGKYEQYF
NA TRBJ2-2 few TRBV2 TGTGCCAGCAGTGGCCTATCAACGAACACCGGGGAGCTGTTTTTT CASSGLSTNTGELFF
TRBD1 TRBJ2-5 NA TRBV5-6 TGTGCCAGCAGCTTTGGGACAGATAAGACCCAGTACTTC CASSFGTDKTQYF
TRBD2 TRBJ2-1 NA TRBV7-9 TGTGCCACCCCATGGGTAGCGGGAGAGAATGAGCAGTTCTTC CATPWVAGENEQFF
TRBD2 TRBJ2-5 NA TRBV6-2/TRBV6-3 TGTGCCAGCATACCCTTAGCGGGAGTTCGCGAGACCCAGTACTTC CASIPLAGVRETQYF
TRBD2 TRBJ2-5 NA TRBV6-5 TGTGCCAGCAGTTATCTCGCGCGGGGGGGATACCAAGAGACCCAGTACTTC CASSYLARGGYQETQYF
TRBD1 TRBJ2-7 many TRBV7-9 TGTGCCAGTACAACCGGGACAGCGACCTACGAGCAGTACTTC CASTTGTATYEQYF
TRBD1 TRBJ1-6 NA TRBV7-2 TGTGCCAGCACCCCCACAGGGGGCACGGGTTCACCCCTCCACTTT CASTPTGGTGSPLHF
NA TRBJ2-3 NA TRBV7-9 TGTGCCAGCAGCTTAGGGGGGTACGCAGTGGTCACAGATACGCAGTATTTT CASSLGGYAVVTDTQYF
TRBD1 TRBJ2-7 many TRBV20-1 TGCAGTGCTCTACCGGGACAGGCCTCCTACGAGCAGTACTTC CSALPGQASYEQYF
TRBD1 TRBJ2-7 NA TRBV20-1 TGCAGTGCTACCCGGACAGGGGAGAAAAGGCAGTACTTC CSATRTGEKRQYF
TRBD2 TRBJ2-2 NA TRBV20-1 TGCAGTGCGCGGGGACTAGCGGGAAGCGCCGGCGGGGAGCTGTTTTTT CSARGLAGSAGGELFF
NA TRBJ1-1 few TRBV18 TGTGCCAGCTCACCCGAGATGAACACTGAAGCTTTCTTT CASSPEMNTEAFF
NA TRBJ2-6 NA TRBV5-4 TGTGCCAGCAGCTTGGTTTGGGCTGGGGCCAACGTCCTGACTTTC CASSLVWAGANVLTF
NA TRBJ2-2 NA TRBV10-1 TGCGCCAGCAGGGAGACAGCGAACACCGGGGAGCTGTTTTTT CASRETANTGELFF
TRBD2 TRBJ2-1 NA TRBV9 TGTGCCAGCAGCGCCAGCGGGAGGGCCCTCGGTGAGCAGTTCTTC CASSASGRALGEQFF
NA TRBJ2-7 few TRBV20-1 TGCAGTGCTAGACGTATTAGTACCTACGAGCAGTACTTC CSARRISTYEQYF
NA TRBJ2-2 few TRBV5-6 TGTGCCAGTACAGCGTACTGGAACACCGGGGAGCTGTTTTTT CASTAYWNTGELFF
TRBD2 TRBJ2-3 many TRBV7-9 TGTGCCAGCAGCCGCAGCGGGAGTGGAGTAGATACGCAGTATTTT CASSRSGSGVDTQYF
NA TRBJ2-6 few TRBV20-1 TGCAGTGCCCGGGCGTCCTCTGGGGCCAACGTCCTGACTTTC CSARASSGANVLTF
TRBD1 TRBJ1-1 many TRBV7-8 TGTGCCAGCAGCCCCGACAGGGGTTTAAGTATGAACACTGAAGCTTTCTTT CASSPDRGLSMNTEAFF
TRBD2 TRBJ2-7 few TRBV5-1 TGCGCCAGCACCCTAGCGGGAGGGAACTACGAGCAGTACTTC CASTLAGGNYEQYF
TRBD2 TRBJ2-2 NA TRBV6-1 TGTGCCAGCAGAATAGGGACTAGCGGTCAAAGCGAGCTGTTTTTT CASRIGTSGQSELFF
TRBD1 TRBJ2-7 many TRBV7-2 TGTGCCAGCAGCTCGAGGACAGGGAACTACGAGCAGTACTTC CASSSRTGNYEQYF
TRBD2 TRBJ2-7 many TRBV6-5 TGTGCCAGCAGTTACTCAGCGGGAGGGGCCTACGAGCAGTACTTC CASSYSAGGAYEQYF
NA TRBJ2-3 few TRBV5-1 TGCGCCAGCAGCTTGGCAGGGTCCCCCACAGATACGCAGTATTTT CASSLAGSPTDTQYF
TRBD2 TRBJ2-2 NA TRBV3-1 TGTGCCTTCAGTCCCCAAGTCGGAGCGGGAGTGAGGAACGGGGAGCTGTTTTTT CAFSPQVGAGVRNGELFF
NA TRBJ1-1 many TRBV7-2 TGTGCCAGCAGCTGGACAAAGAACACTGAAGCTTTCTTT CASSWTKNTEAFF
NA TRBJ2-5 many TRBV18 TGTGCCAGCTCACCAGAAGAGACCCAGTACTTC CASSPEETQYF
TRBD2 TRBJ2-1 many TRBV20-1 TGCAGTGCTAGAGTGGCGGGAGGGCGGTCGGCCAATGAGCAGTTCTTC CSARVAGGRSANEQFF
TRBD2 TRBJ2-1 many TRBV2 TGTGCCAGCAGTGAACGGCGGGAGCAGTCGGGCGGGGGGTTCTTC CASSERREQSGGGFF
TRBD1 TRBJ2-7 many TRBV5-1 TGCGCCAGCAGCTGGGGACAGAGCTCCTACGAGCAGTACTTC CASSWGQSSYEQYF
TRBD1 TRBJ2-1 many TRBV6-1 TGTGCCAGCCTCCGGGACAGAGTATACAATGAGCAGTTCTTC CASLRDRVYNEQFF
NA TRBJ2-4 many TRBV5-5 TGTGCCAGCAGCTTGGTGACCAGGGGGGCACGTGGAAACATTCAGTACTTC CASSLVTRGARGNIQYF
TRBD1 TRBJ1-1 many TRBV20-1 TGCAGTGCCTTACAGGGGGCCACTGAAGCTTTCTTT CSALQGATEAFF
TRBD1 TRBJ2-7 many TRBV7-9 TGTGCCATCGGGACAGATGCCTACGAGCAGTACTTC CAIGTDAYEQYF
TRBD2 TRBJ2-7 NA TRBV20-1 TGCAGTGCTCTCGGGCTAGCGGGGGGCGAGCAGTACTTC CSALGLAGGEQYF